The 21 T cell receptor beta chains below were found in one sample sequenced in a study of shared clonotypes between healthy human individuals. CD8 cells regarded as naive lacked CD45RO, were positively chosen for CCR7, and omitted terminally differentiated effector memory CD45RA+ cells. Clones were read by immunoSEQ multiplex PCR, and TCRdb kept only the in-frame ones, dropping some. The sample yields approximately 740,000 clones, about 91% seen once. Sequencing was done on a sample of naive CD8+ T cells sorted from blood. The receptors originated from a man aged 25 to 45 in good health.

V and J are TRBV2 and TRBJ2-7; no definite D call. Per germline, CDR1 SNHLY and CDR2 FYNNEI. CDR3 length equals 15 residues. V shed 2 bases and J shed 3 bases, with 14 bases lying between them. CDR3 residues: CASSESVARLYEQYF. Here the CDR3 DNA reads TGTGCCAGCAGTGAAAGTGTGGCTAGGCTCTACGAGCAGTACTTC.

This chain connects TRBV7-6 to TRBJ2-3; no firm D call. V lost 5 bases to trimming and J lost 0 bases, with 12 bases between them. The CDR3 spans 15 residues. From germline, CDR1 is SGHVS and CDR2 FNYEAQ. The CDR3 sequence: CASSRLISSTDTQYF. The CDR3 DNA reads as TGTGCCAGCAGCCGATTGATAAGCAGCACAGATACGCAGTATTTT.

The V and J genes are TRBV6-5 and TRBJ2-5; the D gene is possibly TRBD1 (5 bases). V lost 6 bases and J 5 bases, leaving 10 bases between the germline ends. The germline gives CDR1 MNHEY, CDR2 SVGAGI. The CDR3 is 12 amino acids. As DNA, the CDR3 is TGTGCCAGCAGCCACCCAGGGGAGACCCAGTACTTC. It translates to CASSHPGETQYF.

The chain is built from TRBV27 and TRBJ2-7, with TRBD2 identical over 15 bases. Germline-derived CDR1 and CDR2 are MNHEY and SMNVEV (reference sequence). The CDR3 consists of 13 residues. V was clipped by 8 bases and J by 7 bases; unmatched bases: 3. CDR3 sequence reads: CASGLAGGREQYF. The CDR3 nucleotides read TGTGCCAGCGGACTAGCGGGAGGGCGGGAGCAGTACTTC.

This chain joins TRBV5-6 and TRBJ2-7; D may be TRBD1 or TRBD2 (5 bases each). In germline, CDR1 is SGHDT, CDR2 YYEEEE. The CDR3 is made up of 14 amino acids. Trimming removed 4 bases from V and 0 bases from J, with 11 bases in between. DNA for the CDR3: TGTGCCAGCAGCCCAAGTGGGGGCTCCTACGAGCAGTACTTC. Translation gives CASSPSGGSYEQYF. Full variable domain (missing parts from reference TRBV5-6 and TRBJ2-7): DAGVTQSPTHLIKTRGQQVTLRCSPKSGHDTVSWYQQALGQGPQFIFQYYEEEERQRGNFPDRFSGHQFPNYSSELNVNALLLGDSALYLCASSPSGGSYEQYFGPGTRLTVT.

The CDR3 bases are TGCGCCAGCAGGTGGACTAGCGGGAACACAGATACGCAGTATTTT. Translated, it gives CASRWTSGNTDTQYF. J is TRBJ2-3 and V is TRBV5-1; 12 nucleotides align to TRBD2. Trimming removed 5 bases from V and 2 bases from J; junction bases left unmatched: 3. CDR1 is SGHRS, CDR2 YFSETQ, per germline. This CDR3 comprises 15 residues. The complete variable domain, with remaining parts taken from reference TRBV5-1 and TRBJ2-3, reads KAGVTQTPRYLIKTRGQQVTLSCSPISGHRSVSWYQQTPGQGLQFLFEYFSETQRNKGNFPGRFSGRQFSNSRSEMNVSTLELGDSALYLCASRWTSGNTDTQYFGPGTRLTVL.

This sequence joins TRBV6-1 and TRBJ2-7; no definite D call. This CDR3 comprises 14 residues. CDR1 and CDR2 (germline): MNHNS, SASEGT. V lost 6 bases and J lost 0, with 12 bases in between. CDR3 in DNA: TGTGCCAGCAGCTCTCGGCGGTACTCCTACGAGCAGTACTTC. Protein product: CASSSRRYSYEQYF.

The genes are TRBV20-1 and TRBJ2-1; weak D call: TRBD2 (6 bases). Trimming removed 6 bases at V and 7 bases at J, with 10 bases between. Germline V gene lookup returns CDR1 DFQATT and CDR2 SNEGSKA (reference sequence). The CDR3 runs 11 residues. The CDR3 DNA reads as TGCAGTGCGGTCGGAGGGAATGAGCAGTTCTTC. It codes for CSAVGGNEQFF.

V and J are TRBV6-6 and TRBJ2-3, with unresolved D. The germline V gene encodes CDR1 MNHNY and CDR2 SVGAGI (reference sequence). The V gene lost 6 bases and the J gene lost 9 bases, with 10 bases spanning the gap. This CDR3 contains 11 residues. This CDR3 reads CASRESATQYF. The DNA of the CDR3 is TGTGCCAGCAGGGAGTCGGCGACGCAGTATTTT.

The rearrangement links TRBV10-3 to TRBJ2-2; 9 bases fit TRBD1. V lost 6 bases to trimming and J lost 5 bases; unmatched junction nucleotides: 10. In germline, CDR1 is ENHRY, CDR2 SYGVKD. This CDR3 contains 16 residues. Here the CDR3 reads CAIRDPGTGLTGELFF. The CDR3 nucleotides read TGTGCCATCAGAGACCCCGGGACAGGGCTTACCGGGGAGCTGTTTTTT.

The chain employs TRBV10-1 and TRBJ2-7; maybe TRBD1 (6 bases). From germline, CDR1 is WNHNN and CDR2 SYGVQD (reference sequence). V was shortened by 3 bases and J by 2 bases, with 11 bases between the two germline ends. CDR3 size: 14 residues. The DNA for the CDR3 is TGCGCCAGCAGTGAAACAGGGATACCCTACGAGCAGTACTTC. This encodes CASSETGIPYEQYF.

The rearrangement links TRBV4-1 to TRBJ2-7; a possible D gene is TRBD2 (6 bases). From germline, CDR1 is MGHRA and CDR2 YSYEKL. Trimming cost V 0 bases and J 2 bases, with 11 bases left between them. CDR3 length: 15 amino acids. The CDR3 sequence is CASSQDVEGTYEQYF. The CDR3 nucleotides read TGCGCCAGCAGCCAAGATGTGGAGGGAACCTACGAGCAGTACTTC.

The gene calls are TRBV18 and TRBJ2-1; D is perhaps TRBD2 (5 bases). Germline CDR1 is KGHSH and CDR2 is LQKENI. Trimming took off 0 bases at V and 9 bases at J, with 18 bases between the two ends. The CDR3 contains 16 residues. The CDR3 loop reads CASSPPLLAALGEQFF. The DNA for the CDR3 is TGTGCCAGCTCACCACCTTTGCTAGCCGCGTTAGGTGAGCAGTTCTTC. Full variable domain (missing parts from reference TRBV18 and TRBJ2-1): NAGVMQNPRHLVRRRGQEARLRCSPMKGHSHVYWYRQLPEEGLKFMVYLQKENIIDESGMPKERFSAEFPKEGPSILRIQQVVRGDSAAYFCASSPPLLAALGEQFFGPGTRLTVL.

J is TRBJ1-1 and V is TRBV11-2; D perhaps matches TRBD1 (5 bases). Trimming cost V 0 bases and J 0 bases, with 14 bases left between them. CDR3 length equals 17 residues. The V gene's germline CDR1 is SGHAT and CDR2 FQNNGV. CDR3 amino acids: CASSLDLLGRLNTEAFF. CDR3 DNA: TGTGCCAGCAGCTTAGATCTTTTGGGACGCTTGAACACTGAAGCTTTCTTT.

The chain has TRBV9 and TRBJ2-2; the match to TRBD2 covers 11 bases. With V trimmed by 0 bases and J by 5 bases, 6 bases remained unmatched. The germline gives CDR1 SGDLS, CDR2 YYNGEE. This CDR3 region has 17 residues. The CDR3 DNA reads TGTGCCAGCAGCGTAGGAACTAGCGGGAGTTGGACCGGGGAGCTGTTTTTT. This encodes CASSVGTSGSWTGELFF.

In its sample, this clone was seen a few times. The chain joins TRBV5-3 to TRBJ2-7, with D uncertain. TRBV5-3 is an open reading frame, and its role is uncertain. Trimming took off 6 bases at V and 0 bases at J, with 16 bases between the two ends. This CDR3 comprises 15 residues. The CDR3 region is CARIPSRVHSYEQYF. The CDR3 nucleotides read TGTGCCAGAATTCCCAGCAGAGTCCACTCCTACGAGCAGTACTTC.

CDR3 protein: CASSLAGAPSDGYTF. CDR3 in DNA: TGTGCCAGCAGCTTGGCCGGGGCGCCTTCGGATGGCTACACCTTC. The rearrangement links TRBV7-9 to TRBJ1-2; perhaps TRBD1 as D (5 bases). This CDR3 spans 15 amino acids. CDR1 SEHNR and CDR2 FQNEAQ come from the germline V gene (reference sequence). V lost 3 bases and J lost 6, with 17 bases in between.

The chain combines TRBV5-4 with TRBJ2-3; no firm D call. Trimming removed 0 bases from V and 4 bases from J, with 9 bases in between. The germline V gene encodes CDR1 SGHNT and CDR2 YYREEE (reference sequence). CDR3 length: 14 amino acids. The CDR3 spells CASSLASGPDTQYF. In nucleotides, the CDR3 is TGTGCCAGCAGCTTGGCGTCGGGCCCAGATACGCAGTATTTT.

This chain links TRBV7-2 with TRBJ2-3; D remains ambiguous. The length of the CDR3 is 15 residues. Germline V gene data show CDR1 as SGHTA and CDR2 as FQGNSA. V dropped 5 bases and J dropped 0 bases, with 12 bases sitting between them. DNA of the CDR3: TGTGCCAGCAGCCTCGTACTCGGGAGCACAGATACGCAGTATTTT. Translating gives CASSLVLGSTDTQYF.

The gene calls are TRBV13 and TRBJ2-2; possible D gene TRBD2, 6 bases. Germline assignment: CDR1 PRHDT and CDR2 FYEKMQ (reference sequence). The CDR3 extends over 15 amino acids. Trimming cost V 0 bases and J 7 bases, with 12 bases left between them. CDR3 coding DNA: TGTGCCAGCAGCTTAGGGCAGGGAGGTGGCGGGGAGCTGTTTTTT. Translating it yields CASSLGQGGGGELFF.

The chain joins TRBV6-5 to TRBJ2-2; D call uncertain. The ends were cut back, 7 bases at V and 6 bases at J, with 6 bases in the middle. The CDR3 loop spans 11 amino acids. Germline V gene lookup returns CDR1 MNHEY and CDR2 SVGAGI. CDR3: CASTWAGELFF. In DNA, the CDR3 is TGTGCCAGCACGTGGGCCGGGGAGCTGTTTTTT.